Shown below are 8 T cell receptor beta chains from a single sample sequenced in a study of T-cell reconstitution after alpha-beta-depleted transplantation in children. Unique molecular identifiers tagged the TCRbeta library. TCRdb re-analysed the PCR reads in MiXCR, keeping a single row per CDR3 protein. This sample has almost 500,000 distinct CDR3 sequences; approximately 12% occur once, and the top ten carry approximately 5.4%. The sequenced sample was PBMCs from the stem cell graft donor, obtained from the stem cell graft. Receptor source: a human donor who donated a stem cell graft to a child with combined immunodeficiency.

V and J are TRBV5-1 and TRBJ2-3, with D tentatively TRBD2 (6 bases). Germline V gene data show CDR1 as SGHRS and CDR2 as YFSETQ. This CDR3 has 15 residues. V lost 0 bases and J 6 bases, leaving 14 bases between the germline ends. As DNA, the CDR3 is TGCGCCAGCAGCTTGGTTGCGGGGAATAGTGATACGCAGTATTTT. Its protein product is CASSLVAGNSDTQYF.

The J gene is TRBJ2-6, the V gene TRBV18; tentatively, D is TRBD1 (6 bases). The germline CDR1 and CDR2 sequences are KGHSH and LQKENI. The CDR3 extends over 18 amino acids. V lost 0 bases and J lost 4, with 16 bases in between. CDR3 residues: CASSPPQGRGAGANVLTF. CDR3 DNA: TGTGCCAGCTCACCACCGCAGGGCAGGGGAGCGGGGGCCAACGTCCTGACTTTC.

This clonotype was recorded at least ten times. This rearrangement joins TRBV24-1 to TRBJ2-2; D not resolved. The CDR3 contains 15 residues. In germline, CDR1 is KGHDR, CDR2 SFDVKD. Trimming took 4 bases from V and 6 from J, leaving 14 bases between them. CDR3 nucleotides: TGTGCCACCAGTGACCGGATCAGTGGGGCCGGGGAGCTGTTTTTT. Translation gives CATSDRISGAGELFF.

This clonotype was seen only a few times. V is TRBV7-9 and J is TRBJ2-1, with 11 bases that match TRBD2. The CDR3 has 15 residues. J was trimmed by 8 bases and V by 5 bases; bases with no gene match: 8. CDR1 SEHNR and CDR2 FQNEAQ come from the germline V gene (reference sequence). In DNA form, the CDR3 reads TGTGCCAGCAGCAGTAGCGGGAGGGTAGTGGATGAGCAGTTCTTC. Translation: CASSSSGRVVDEQFF.

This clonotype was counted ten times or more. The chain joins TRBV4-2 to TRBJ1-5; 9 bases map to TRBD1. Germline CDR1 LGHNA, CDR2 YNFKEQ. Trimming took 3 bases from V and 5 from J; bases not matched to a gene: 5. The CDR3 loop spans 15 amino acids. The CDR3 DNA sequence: TGTGCCAGCAGCCAGGCGACAGGGGGGGATCAGCCCCAGCATTTT. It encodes CASSQATGGDQPQHF.

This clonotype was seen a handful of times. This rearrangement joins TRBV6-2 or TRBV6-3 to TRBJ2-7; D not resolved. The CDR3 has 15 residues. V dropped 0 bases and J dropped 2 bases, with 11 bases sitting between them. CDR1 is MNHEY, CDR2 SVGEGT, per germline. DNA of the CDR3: TGTGCCAGCAGTTACTCGAGGCCAGGACCCTACGAGCAGTACTTC. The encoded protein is CASSYSRPGPYEQYF.

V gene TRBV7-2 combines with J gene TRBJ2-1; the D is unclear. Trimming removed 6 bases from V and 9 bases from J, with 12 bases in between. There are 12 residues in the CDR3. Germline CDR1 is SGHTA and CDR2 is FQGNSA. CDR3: CASSSINGEQFF. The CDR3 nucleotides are TGTGCCAGCAGTTCGATTAATGGTGAGCAGTTCTTC.

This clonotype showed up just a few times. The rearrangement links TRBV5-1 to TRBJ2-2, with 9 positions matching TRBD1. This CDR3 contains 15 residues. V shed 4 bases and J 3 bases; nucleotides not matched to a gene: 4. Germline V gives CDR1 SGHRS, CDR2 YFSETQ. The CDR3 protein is CASSLRTGDTGELFF. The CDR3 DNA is TGCGCCAGCAGCCTCCGGACAGGGGACACCGGGGAGCTGTTTTTT.